The following is a T cell receptor (beta chain) sequence with its context. This clone was seen ten or more times. Its binding antigen is unknown. The input lacks base qualities; no much larger clone sits a single base away. The CDR3 starts with the cysteine, ends with the phenylalanine, and has 16 residues. CDR3 DNA is the only sequence kept; it has 48 bases, read in frame from the first base. Relative to germline, V is missing 6 bases and J is missing 5 bases, with 14 bases of the junction outside any gene match. The germline V gene provides CDR1 MNHEY and CDR2 SVGEGT. Genomic DNA was the input for TRB sequencing, which was run either with the immunoSEQ assay at survey resolution or with the hsTCRB kit. Per the original workflow: The immunoSEQ software was used for initial read processing, and the LymphoSeq R package was used for repertoire analyses. Clonality was calculated as 1 minus normalized Shannon entropy, and the Gini coefficient was also calculated for each TRB dataset. To infer phenotypes in unsorted samples, TRB sequences from sorted subsets of the recipient or donor were mapped onto unsorted samples from the same recipient. TCRdb re-hosts the immuneACCESS table, in-frame sequences only. Its copies lack some clones; in the studies checked, an unresolved V gene accounts for under half of them, and the cause for the rest is not known. From that table come the V and J calls and clone size; the DNA was used to work out D and trimming. This sample contains tens of thousands of clones, none of which is a singleton. The ten largest account for about 6.4% of the sample.

The source of the sample is a study of T cells after posttransplantation cyclophosphamide (dated by TCRdb to about 2016). In the study overall: The study tracked T cell repertoire reconstitution by TRB sequencing after myeloablative bone marrow transplantation using posttransplantation cyclophosphamide as GVHD prophylaxis. Samples from under 40 PTCy-treated patients, along with samples from around 16 of their related bone marrow donors, underwent antigen receptor sequencing. Blood from all 30 or so PTCy patients with 1-year posttransplant specimens was subjected to TRB sequencing. In 3 patients, TRB sequencing was also performed on up to roughly 3 more blood samples taken 2 to 5.2 years after transplant, and in several patients, pretransplant blood was also TRB-sequenced. Because TRA and TRB clonality were tightly correlated in 9 or 10 samples, subsequent TCR analyses were focused on TRB only. Public TRB sequences were searched against a database of over 3,000 sequences associated with responses to pathogens, tumor antigens, self-antigens and alloantigens.

On the day of marrow donation, related bone marrow donors gave peripheral blood samples. Peripheral blood and bone marrow mononuclear cells were isolated by Ficoll-Hypaque density centrifugation and cryopreserved. On the study overall, not on this receptor specifically: Across a few dozen patients, TRB clonality was highly associated with recipient CMV seropositivity and CMV reactivation, and diversity in PTCy patients was similar to diversity in CNI/methotrexate controls. The TRB repertoires of T cells infiltrating skin or the GI tract showed only limited overlap with the TRB repertoires found in blood. Donor-recipient similarity was low at 1-2 months but rose over the first year, and later blood repertoires were often dominated by donor CD8+ memory clones.

Sequencing was done on a sample of PBMCs. The sequence joins TRBV6-2 or TRBV6-3 to TRBJ2-5; the junction holds 8 bases that match TRBD1. This receptor was taken from a man between 25 and 39 years old in good health and a related stem cell transplant donor. CDR3 loop: CASSVQTGVWLETQYF. Read as DNA, the sequence is TGTGCCAGCAGCGTACAGACAGGGGTCTGGCTGGAGACCCAGTACTTC.